This TCR beta chain originates from a study of blood T cell repertoires in COVID-19. Study details: Italy, Spain and the United States were the sources of the convalescent and acute COVID-19 samples. Sample material is recorded as cDNA or gDNA derived from T cells, B-cell-depleted T cells, or PBMCs.

Study processing details: Reference gene primer amplification in the assay estimated nucleated cell counts. Clones were read by immunoSEQ multiplex PCR, and TCRdb kept only the in-frame ones, dropping some. V, J and clone size reflect that table, while D and trimming were determined from the DNA. Of about 90,000 clones in the sample, approximately 80% are singletons; the top ten hold over 9%. The clonotype originates from a woman in her seventies with acute or convalescent COVID-19. The sample comprised peripheral blood.

For the CDR3, the DNA is TGTGCCAGCAGCTTGGGTGGCCGGGGGAGGGAGACCCAGTACTTC. This encodes CASSLGGRGRETQYF. The chain combines TRBV11-2 with TRBJ2-5; a weak D match, TRBD2 (6 bases). Trimming cost V 3 bases and J 5 bases, with 16 bases left between them. The V gene's germline CDR1 is SGHAT and CDR2 FQNNGV. The length of the CDR3 is 15 residues. Looking up the rest from reference TRBV11-2 and TRBJ2-5 gives the full variable domain: EAGVAQSPRYKIIEKRQSVAFWCNPISGHATLYWYQQILGQGPKLLIQFQNNGVVDDSQLPKDRFSAERLKGVDSTLKIQPAKLEDSAVYLCASSLGGRGRETQYFGPGTRLLVL.